Listed below are T cell receptor beta chains from one sample, sequenced in a study of cytomegalovirus exposure and HLA in healthy donors. Repertoires were generated with immunoSEQ multiplex PCR, while TCRdb's copy carries only in-frame clones and drops some. Among 150,000 to 200,000 clones listed, roughly 77% were seen once. Source material: PBMCs. These receptors were collected from a woman aged 40 to 49 in good health and CMV-seropositive. The CDR3 runs from the conserved cysteine through the conserved F or W. The order of the fields is clone size, V gene, D gene, J gene, CDR3 protein, CDR3 DNA. A D gene is named only where the DNA matches it firmly. Clone size is shown for a subset of rows, as once, few, many or a class of expanded clone.

>NA|TRBV7-2|TRBD1|TRBJ2-3
CASSLQGQYTDTQYF
TGTGCCAGCAGCTTACAGGGACAGTACACAGATACGCAGTATTTT
>NA|TRBV18|TRBD1|TRBJ1-1
CASSPDREKAFF
TGTGCCAGCTCACCCGACAGGGAAAAAGCTTTCTTT
>few|TRBV19|TRBD1|TRBJ1-2
CASSLGDRDYGYTF
TGTGCCAGTAGCCTTGGGGACAGGGACTATGGCTACACCTTC
>NA|TRBV11-2|NA|TRBJ1-5
CASSFPKVGGWESNQPQHF
TGTGCCAGCAGCTTCCCTAAGGTAGGAGGGTGGGAGAGCAATCAGCCCCAGCATTTT
>NA|TRBV27|NA|TRBJ1-2
CASSLRFAGLTNYGYTF
TGTGCCAGCAGTCTACGTTTTGCGGGACTTACTAACTATGGCTACACCTTC
>NA|TRBV10-3|NA|TRBJ1-2
CAISGTDILNYGYTF
TGTGCCATCAGTGGGACAGATATACTAAACTATGGCTACACCTTC
>NA|TRBV5-1|NA|TRBJ1-2
CASSLGTPYGYTF
TGCGCCAGCAGCCTCGGGACACCCTATGGCTACACCTTC
>NA|TRBV4-3|NA|TRBJ1-1
CASSQDSGPATEAFF
TGCGCCAGCAGCCAAGATTCAGGGCCAGCCACTGAAGCTTTCTTT
>NA|TRBV4-1|NA|TRBJ2-7
CASSQEAPRAGSPYEQYF
TGCGCCAGCAGCCAAGAGGCCCCCCGGGCAGGGTCCCCCTACGAGCAGTACTTC
>NA|TRBV4-2|TRBD2|TRBJ2-7
CASSSPGGLDEQYF
TGTGCCAGCAGCTCTCCGGGGGGGCTTGACGAGCAGTACTTC
>NA|TRBV7-2|TRBD1|TRBJ1-5
CASSPPPGQATGQPQHF
TGTGCCAGCAGCCCCCCCCCAGGACAGGCCACAGGACAGCCCCAGCATTTT
>NA|TRBV19|TRBD1|TRBJ2-5
CASSPKGQGAGETQYF
TGTGCCAGTAGTCCCAAGGGACAGGGGGCAGGGGAGACCCAGTACTTC
>NA|TRBV5-1|NA|TRBJ2-7
CASSSEAGHEQYF
TGCGCCAGCAGCTCCGAAGCGGGTCACGAGCAGTACTTC
>NA|TRBV9|TRBD2|TRBJ2-3
CASSVEGSGYRTQYF
TGTGCCAGCAGCGTAGAAGGTAGCGGGTATCGAACGCAGTATTTT
>NA|TRBV30|TRBD1|TRBJ2-5
CAWSVQGQGVETQYF
TGTGCCTGGAGTGTTCAAGGACAGGGGGTGGAGACCCAGTACTTC
>NA|TRBV10-2|NA|TRBJ2-1
CASSESGEASNEQFF
TGCGCCAGCAGTGAGTCGGGGGAGGCGTCCAATGAGCAGTTCTTC
>NA|TRBV6-7|NA|TRBJ2-2
CARTQEQGGTGELFF
TGTGCCAGGACCCAGGAGCAGGGGGGCACCGGGGAGCTGTTTTTT
>NA|TRBV7-2|TRBD2|TRBJ2-7
CASSLGSSGVSYEQYF
TGTGCCAGCAGCTTAGGGAGTAGCGGGGTCTCCTACGAGCAGTACTTC
>NA|TRBV7-9|NA|TRBJ1-3
CASSLARSISSGNTIYF
TGTGCCAGCAGCTTAGCCCGATCGATCAGCTCTGGAAACACCATATATTTT
>once|TRBV5-6|TRBD1|TRBJ1-2
CASSARDRSNYGYTF
TGTGCCAGCAGCGCCCGGGACAGGTCCAACTATGGCTACACCTTC
>NA|TRBV7-9|TRBD1|TRBJ2-6
CASSARDRLSGANVLTF
TGTGCCAGCAGCGCCCGGGACAGGCTCTCTGGGGCCAACGTCCTGACTTTC
>NA|TRBV7-2|TRBD1|TRBJ2-7
CASSLIGTGEGYEQYF
TGTGCCAGCAGTCTAATAGGGACAGGGGAGGGGTACGAGCAGTACTTC
>few|TRBV6-4|TRBD2|TRBJ2-5
CASTLAGADPQETQYF
TGTGCCAGCACGCTAGCGGGAGCCGATCCGCAAGAGACCCAGTACTTC
>NA|TRBV29-1|NA|TRBJ1-1
CSVIRVTEAFF
TGCAGCGTTATCAGGGTTACTGAAGCTTTCTTT
>NA|TRBV5-4|NA|TRBJ1-1
CASSQEGARNTEAFF
TGTGCCAGCAGCCAAGAAGGGGCGCGGAACACTGAAGCTTTCTTT
>NA|TRBV15|NA|TRBJ1-1
CATSSPKGMNTEAFF
TGTGCCACCAGCTCCCCCAAGGGGATGAACACTGAAGCTTTCTTT